This TCR beta chain was documented in a study of T cell repertoires in cytomegalovirus infection. This clonotype was seen ten or more times. V dropped 10 bases and J dropped 4 bases, with 14 bases sitting between them. This CDR3 spans 13 amino acids. CDR1 is SGHTA, CDR2 FQGNSA, per germline. TCRdb re-called the reads with MiXCR, one entry per CDR3 protein. The sample yields under 200,000 distinct CDR3 sequences, about a tenth seen once. Sequences were obtained from PBMCs. This sequence was found in a human donor in good health (CMV status not recorded). Some clones in this sample may be carry-over from other donors' samples. The chain uses TRBV7-2 and TRBJ2-1; the D is unclear. CDR3 sequence: CATAAGNYNEQFF. As DNA, the CDR3 is TGTGCCACCGCGGCCGGAAATTACAATGAGCAGTTCTTC.